The present T cell receptor (beta chain) was sequenced within a study of cytomegalovirus exposure and HLA in healthy donors. Study observations and caveats: A later analysis associated 15,000 or so TCR beta sequences with HLA alleles at a 0.05 false discovery rate. It was assumed in the presence/absence analyses that sequencing depth was roughly uniform across donors. Cytomegalovirus association was listed for about 150 TCR beta chains.

CDR1 is SGHTA and CDR2 is FQGNSA in the germline V gene. V lost 5 bases and J lost 5; bases outside the gene matches: 7. The CDR3 consists of 16 residues. Researchers ran the PCR with 60 Vbeta and 13 Jbeta primers. The protocol was immunoSEQ multiplex PCR, while the TCRdb copy is restricted to in-frame clones and leaves out a portion. The sample includes around 150,000 clones, around 82% of them seen just once. Notes on this clone: Its specificity is not known.

Donors counted as nominally healthy when sampled, yet unrecorded immune exposures were likely. Sequenced input: PBMCs. This TCR was recovered from a man aged 45-60 years in good health and CMV-seropositive. The chain combines TRBV7-2 with TRBJ2-3; 13 bases match TRBD2. The CDR3 is CASSPRTSGSRDTQYF. In DNA form, the CDR3 reads TGTGCCAGCAGCCCCAGGACTAGCGGGAGTAGAGATACGCAGTATTTT.